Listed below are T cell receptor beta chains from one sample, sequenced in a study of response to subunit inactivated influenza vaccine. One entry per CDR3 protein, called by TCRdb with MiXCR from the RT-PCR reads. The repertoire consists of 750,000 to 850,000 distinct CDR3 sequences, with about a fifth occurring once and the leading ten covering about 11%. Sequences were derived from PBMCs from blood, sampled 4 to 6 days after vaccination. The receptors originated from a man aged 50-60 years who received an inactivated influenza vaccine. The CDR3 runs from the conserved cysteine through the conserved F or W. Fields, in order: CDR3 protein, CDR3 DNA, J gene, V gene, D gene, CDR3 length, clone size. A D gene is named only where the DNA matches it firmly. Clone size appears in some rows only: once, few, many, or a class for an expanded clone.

CDR3 protein: CASSEREDTAAFF
CDR3 DNA: TGTGCCAGCAGTGAACGGGAGGATACGGCAGCTTTCTTT
J gene: TRBJ1-1
V gene: TRBV6-1
D gene: -
CDR3 length: 13
clone size: -

CDR3 protein: CASRETGRSGANVLTF
CDR3 DNA: TGTGCCAGCAGAGAGACAGGGAGGTCTGGGGCCAACGTCCTGACTTTC
J gene: TRBJ2-6
V gene: TRBV6-1
D gene: -
CDR3 length: 16
clone size: many

CDR3 protein: CASRIAYEQYF
CDR3 DNA: TGTGCCAGCAGAATTGCCTACGAGCAGTACTTC
J gene: TRBJ2-7
V gene: TRBV12-3/TRBV12-4
D gene: -
CDR3 length: 11
clone size: many

CDR3 protein: CASSQVEAGDETQYF
CDR3 DNA: TGCGCCAGCAGCCAAGTAGAGGCGGGAGATGAGACCCAGTACTTC
J gene: TRBJ2-5
V gene: TRBV4-1
D gene: TRBD2
CDR3 length: 15
clone size: -

CDR3 protein: CASSFIELRTKETQYF
CDR3 DNA: TGTGCCAGCAGTTTTATTGAACTGAGAACCAAAGAGACCCAGTACTTC
J gene: TRBJ2-5
V gene: TRBV27
D gene: -
CDR3 length: 16
clone size: -

CDR3 protein: CASSYGGSYEQYF
CDR3 DNA: TGTGCCAGCAGTTACGGCGGATCCTACGAGCAGTACTTC
J gene: TRBJ2-7
V gene: TRBV6-5
D gene: -
CDR3 length: 13
clone size: many

CDR3 protein: CASSLTTGSGTGELFF
CDR3 DNA: TGCGCCAGCAGCTTGACCACAGGGAGCGGCACCGGGGAGCTGTTTTTT
J gene: TRBJ2-2
V gene: TRBV5-1
D gene: -
CDR3 length: 16
clone size: many

CDR3 protein: CASSLAGLRQPQHF
CDR3 DNA: TGTGCCAGCAGCTTAGCTGGGCTTAGGCAGCCCCAGCATTTT
J gene: TRBJ1-5
V gene: TRBV7-8
D gene: -
CDR3 length: 14
clone size: once

CDR3 protein: CASSQDRGSYEQYF
CDR3 DNA: TGTGCCAGCAGCCAGGACAGGGGGTCCTACGAGCAGTACTTC
J gene: TRBJ2-7
V gene: TRBV6-1
D gene: TRBD1
CDR3 length: 14
clone size: many

CDR3 protein: CASSPGTSVGYEQYF
CDR3 DNA: TGCGCCAGCAGCCCCGGGACCTCCGTTGGGTACGAGCAGTACTTC
J gene: TRBJ2-7
V gene: TRBV5-1
D gene: -
CDR3 length: 15
clone size: few

CDR3 protein: CASSLQLHNEKLFF
CDR3 DNA: TGTGCCAGCAGCTTGCAGCTTCACAATGAAAAACTGTTTTTT
J gene: TRBJ1-4
V gene: TRBV7-9
D gene: -
CDR3 length: 14
clone size: few

CDR3 protein: CASSRRPTVMVETQYF
CDR3 DNA: TGTGCTAGCAGCCGGCGGCCGACAGTGATGGTGGAGACCCAGTACTTC
J gene: TRBJ2-5
V gene: TRBV7-7
D gene: -
CDR3 length: 16
clone size: -

CDR3 protein: CSARHGGISYEQYF
CDR3 DNA: TGCAGTGCTAGACACGGGGGAATTTCCTACGAGCAGTACTTC
J gene: TRBJ2-7
V gene: TRBV20-1
D gene: -
CDR3 length: 14
clone size: -

CDR3 protein: CASSLIPSGGQETQYF
CDR3 DNA: TGCGCCAGCAGCTTGATCCCTAGCGGGGGACAAGAGACCCAGTACTTC
J gene: TRBJ2-5
V gene: TRBV5-1
D gene: TRBD2
CDR3 length: 16
clone size: few

CDR3 protein: CSARDILTGGNTDTQYF
CDR3 DNA: TGCAGTGCTAGAGATATATTGACGGGGGGCAACACAGATACGCAGTATTTT
J gene: TRBJ2-3
V gene: TRBV20-1
D gene: -
CDR3 length: 17
clone size: -

CDR3 protein: CASSQGVRRLLETQYF
CDR3 DNA: TGTGCCAGCAGCCAAGGCGTGAGGCGGCTTTTGGAGACCCAGTACTTC
J gene: TRBJ2-5
V gene: TRBV4-2
D gene: -
CDR3 length: 16
clone size: few

CDR3 protein: CASRTGGSRYGYTF
CDR3 DNA: TGTGCCAGCCGTACAGGGGGCTCGCGCTATGGCTACACCTTC
J gene: TRBJ1-2
V gene: TRBV12-3/TRBV12-4
D gene: TRBD1
CDR3 length: 14
clone size: -

CDR3 protein: CASSSTGATYEQYF
CDR3 DNA: TGTGCCAGCAGTTCGACAGGGGCAACCTACGAGCAGTACTTC
J gene: TRBJ2-7
V gene: TRBV12-3/TRBV12-4
D gene: TRBD1
CDR3 length: 14
clone size: -

CDR3 protein: CASTQFQETQYF
CDR3 DNA: TGTGCCAGCACGCAGTTCCAAGAGACCCAGTACTTC
J gene: TRBJ2-5
V gene: TRBV6-1
D gene: -
CDR3 length: 12
clone size: -

CDR3 protein: CASSSRVYEQFF
CDR3 DNA: TGCGCCAGCAGTTCCAGGGTATACGAGCAGTTCTTC
J gene: TRBJ2-1
V gene: TRBV5-1
D gene: -
CDR3 length: 12
clone size: -

CDR3 protein: CASSRAADRNGYTF
CDR3 DNA: TGTGCCAGCAGCCGGGCGGCGGACAGGAATGGCTACACCTTC
J gene: TRBJ1-2
V gene: TRBV7-2
D gene: TRBD1
CDR3 length: 14
clone size: few

CDR3 protein: CASSANPRLSEAKNIQYF
CDR3 DNA: TGTGCCAGCAGCGCCAACCCGCGACTGAGCGAGGCCAAAAACATTCAGTACTTC
J gene: TRBJ2-4
V gene: TRBV9
D gene: -
CDR3 length: 18
clone size: -

CDR3 protein: CASSLEWRASYNEQFF
CDR3 DNA: TGTGCCAGCAGCCTTGAATGGCGGGCCTCCTACAATGAGCAGTTCTTC
J gene: TRBJ2-1
V gene: TRBV12-3/TRBV12-4
D gene: -
CDR3 length: 16
clone size: many

CDR3 protein: CASSLLAVNNEQFF
CDR3 DNA: TGTGCCAGCAGTTTACTAGCGGTTAACAATGAGCAGTTCTTC
J gene: TRBJ2-1
V gene: TRBV12-3/TRBV12-4
D gene: TRBD2
CDR3 length: 14
clone size: -

CDR3 protein: CAQGPGELFF
CDR3 DNA: TGTGCCCAGGGCCCCGGGGAGCTGTTTTTT
J gene: TRBJ2-2
V gene: TRBV7-9
D gene: -
CDR3 length: 10
clone size: few

CDR3 protein: CASSFPRPREEQFF
CDR3 DNA: TGTGCCAGCAGCTTCCCTCGCCCTCGGGAGGAGCAGTTCTTC
J gene: TRBJ2-1
V gene: TRBV5-6
D gene: -
CDR3 length: 14
clone size: -

CDR3 protein: CATSPGPGLGPQHF
CDR3 DNA: TGTGCCACCAGTCCGGGACCAGGGCTGGGGCCCCAGCATTTT
J gene: TRBJ1-5
V gene: TRBV24-1
D gene: -
CDR3 length: 14
clone size: few

CDR3 protein: CASSPLVNTGELFF
CDR3 DNA: TGTGCCAGCAGCCCACTAGTAAACACCGGGGAGCTGTTTTTT
J gene: TRBJ2-2
V gene: TRBV28
D gene: -
CDR3 length: 14
clone size: few

CDR3 protein: CASSFRPTGPSYEQYF
CDR3 DNA: TGTGCCAGCAGCTTCCGACCGACAGGGCCCTCCTACGAGCAGTACTTC
J gene: TRBJ2-7
V gene: TRBV7-2
D gene: TRBD1
CDR3 length: 16
clone size: many

CDR3 protein: CSADRLAGTDTQYF
CDR3 DNA: TGCAGCGCTGACAGACTAGCGGGCACAGATACGCAGTATTTT
J gene: TRBJ2-3
V gene: TRBV29-1
D gene: TRBD2
CDR3 length: 14
clone size: -

CDR3 protein: CAISDPPGTGFSYEQYF
CDR3 DNA: TGTGCCATCAGTGATCCGCCCGGGACAGGATTCTCCTACGAGCAGTACTTC
J gene: TRBJ2-7
V gene: TRBV10-3
D gene: TRBD1
CDR3 length: 17
clone size: few

CDR3 protein: CASRRGATDTQYF
CDR3 DNA: TGTGCCAGCAGGCGCGGAGCCACAGATACGCAGTATTTT
J gene: TRBJ2-3
V gene: TRBV28
D gene: -
CDR3 length: 13
clone size: few

CDR3 protein: CASNPSRFMNTEAFF
CDR3 DNA: TGTGCCAGCAACCCCAGCAGGTTCATGAACACTGAAGCTTTCTTT
J gene: TRBJ1-1
V gene: TRBV12-3/TRBV12-4
D gene: -
CDR3 length: 15
clone size: many

CDR3 protein: CASSSPGRRIHEQYF
CDR3 DNA: TGTGCCAGCAGTAGCCCCGGACGCCGGATCCACGAGCAGTACTTC
J gene: TRBJ2-7
V gene: TRBV6-2/TRBV6-3
D gene: -
CDR3 length: 15
clone size: many

CDR3 protein: CATSRDLAGAYNEQFF
CDR3 DNA: TGTGCCACCAGCAGAGATCTAGCGGGGGCCTACAATGAGCAGTTCTTC
J gene: TRBJ2-1
V gene: TRBV15
D gene: TRBD2
CDR3 length: 16
clone size: few

CDR3 protein: CASSFGTARNEKLFF
CDR3 DNA: TGTGCCAGCAGCTTCGGGACCGCCAGGAATGAAAAACTGTTTTTT
J gene: TRBJ1-4
V gene: TRBV5-5
D gene: -
CDR3 length: 15
clone size: -

CDR3 protein: CASSQRLAGVREQYF
CDR3 DNA: TGCGCCAGCAGCCAACGACTAGCGGGAGTACGTGAGCAGTACTTC
J gene: TRBJ2-7
V gene: TRBV4-3
D gene: TRBD2
CDR3 length: 15
clone size: -

CDR3 protein: CSVEGGMWTEAFF
CDR3 DNA: TGCAGCGTTGAAGGGGGAATGTGGACTGAAGCTTTCTTT
J gene: TRBJ1-1
V gene: TRBV29-1
D gene: -
CDR3 length: 13
clone size: few

CDR3 protein: CASSGRDNEQFF
CDR3 DNA: TGTGCCAGCAGTGGCAGGGACAATGAGCAGTTCTTC
J gene: TRBJ2-1
V gene: TRBV6-2/TRBV6-3
D gene: -
CDR3 length: 12
clone size: many

CDR3 protein: CSAVGRTGKPSYEQYF
CDR3 DNA: TGCAGTGCCGTGGGCCGGACGGGCAAACCCTCCTACGAGCAGTACTTC
J gene: TRBJ2-7
V gene: TRBV20-1
D gene: -
CDR3 length: 16
clone size: few

CDR3 protein: CASSPRDRRVLRSDEQFF
CDR3 DNA: TGTGCCAGCAGCCCGAGGGATAGGAGGGTTCTCCGGAGCGATGAGCAGTTCTTC
J gene: TRBJ2-1
V gene: TRBV7-8
D gene: -
CDR3 length: 18
clone size: -

CDR3 protein: CASSLTRTTPYSYEQYF
CDR3 DNA: TGTGCCAGCAGCTTAACCCGCACAACCCCGTACTCCTACGAGCAGTACTTC
J gene: TRBJ2-7
V gene: TRBV11-2
D gene: -
CDR3 length: 17
clone size: -

CDR3 protein: CSARSDSVQSYQPQHF
CDR3 DNA: TGCAGTGCTAGATCCGACTCAGTCCAAAGTTATCAGCCCCAGCATTTT
J gene: TRBJ1-5
V gene: TRBV20-1
D gene: -
CDR3 length: 16
clone size: few

CDR3 protein: CATSDHRDFTDTQYF
CDR3 DNA: TGTGCCACCAGTGATCACAGGGACTTTACAGATACGCAGTATTTT
J gene: TRBJ2-3
V gene: TRBV24-1
D gene: -
CDR3 length: 15
clone size: many

CDR3 protein: CASSHGQGGTDTQYF
CDR3 DNA: TGCGCCAGCAGCCATGGACAGGGCGGCACAGATACGCAGTATTTT
J gene: TRBJ2-3
V gene: TRBV5-1
D gene: TRBD1
CDR3 length: 15
clone size: many

CDR3 protein: CASSLRQYYDEQFF
CDR3 DNA: TGCGCCAGCAGCTTGAGACAGTATTACGATGAGCAGTTCTTC
J gene: TRBJ2-1
V gene: TRBV5-1
D gene: -
CDR3 length: 14
clone size: -